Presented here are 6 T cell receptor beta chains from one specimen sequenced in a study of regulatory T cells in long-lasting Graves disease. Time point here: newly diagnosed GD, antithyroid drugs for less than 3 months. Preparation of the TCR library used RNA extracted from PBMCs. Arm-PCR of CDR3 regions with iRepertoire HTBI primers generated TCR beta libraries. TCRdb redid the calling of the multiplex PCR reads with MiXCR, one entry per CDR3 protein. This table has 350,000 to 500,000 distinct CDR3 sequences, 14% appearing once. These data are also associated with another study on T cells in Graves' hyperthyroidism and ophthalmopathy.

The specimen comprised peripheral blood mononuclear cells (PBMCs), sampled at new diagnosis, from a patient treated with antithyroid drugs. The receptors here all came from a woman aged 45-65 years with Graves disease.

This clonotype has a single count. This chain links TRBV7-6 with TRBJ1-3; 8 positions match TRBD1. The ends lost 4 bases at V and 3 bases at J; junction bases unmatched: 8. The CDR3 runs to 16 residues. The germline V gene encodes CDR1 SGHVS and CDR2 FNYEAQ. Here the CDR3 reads CASSSFDRGRGNTIYF. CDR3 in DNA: TGTGCCAGCAGCTCGTTCGACAGGGGACGTGGAAACACCATATATTTT.

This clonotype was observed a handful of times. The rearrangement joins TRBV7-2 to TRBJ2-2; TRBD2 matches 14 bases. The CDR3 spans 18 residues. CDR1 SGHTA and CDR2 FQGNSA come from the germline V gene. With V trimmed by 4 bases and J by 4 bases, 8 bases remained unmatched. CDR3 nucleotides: TGTGCCAGCAGCTCGGGACTAGCGGGAGCATTGGGCACCGGGGAGCTGTTTTTT. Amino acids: CASSSGLAGALGTGELFF.

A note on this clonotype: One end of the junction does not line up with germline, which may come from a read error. In DNA form, the CDR3 reads TGTGCCACCAGTGACGTGGGAGGTGTTCAGGAGGGCGAGCAGTACTTC. This gives the protein CATSDVGGVQEGEQYF. V and J are TRBV6-2 or TRBV6-3 and TRBJ2-7; the D gene is possibly TRBD2 (6 bases). CDR1 and CDR2 (germline): MNHEY, SVGEGT. The CDR3 loop spans 16 amino acids.

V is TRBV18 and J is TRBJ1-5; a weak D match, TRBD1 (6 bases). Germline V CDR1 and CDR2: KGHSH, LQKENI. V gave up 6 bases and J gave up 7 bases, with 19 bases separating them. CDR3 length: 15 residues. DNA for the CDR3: TGTGCCAGCTCCCCTAGAGGGGGGCTGGGGCAGCCCCAGCATTTT. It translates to CASSPRGGLGQPQHF.

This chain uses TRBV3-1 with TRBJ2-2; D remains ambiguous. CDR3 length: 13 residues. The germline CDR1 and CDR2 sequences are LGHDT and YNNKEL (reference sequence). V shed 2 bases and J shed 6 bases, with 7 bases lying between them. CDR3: CASSQPGPGELFF. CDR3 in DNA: TGTGCCAGCAGCCAACCGGGTCCCGGGGAGCTGTTTTTT. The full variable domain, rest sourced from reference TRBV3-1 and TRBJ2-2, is DTAVSQTPKYLVTQMGNDKSIKCEQNLGHDTMYWYKQDSKKFLKIMFSYNNKELIINETVPNRFSPKSPDKAHLNLHINSLELGDSAVYFCASSQPGPGELFFGEGSRLTVL.

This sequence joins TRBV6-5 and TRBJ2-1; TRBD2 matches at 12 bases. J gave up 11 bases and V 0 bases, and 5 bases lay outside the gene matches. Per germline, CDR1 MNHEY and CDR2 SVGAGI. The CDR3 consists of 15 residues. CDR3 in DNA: TGTGCCAGCAGTTACTCCGGACTAGCGGGAAATAAGCAGTTCTTC. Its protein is CASSYSGLAGNKQFF.